This T cell receptor beta chain comes out of a study of T cells in Graves' hyperthyroidism and ophthalmopathy. Hyperthyroidism had been newly diagnosed in patients aged 18 to 65, and its duration was under 2 months. The PBMCs were taken from over 9.5 ml of fresh peripheral blood. Template material for amplifying TCR beta CDR3 regions consisted of RNA transcripts. The primer set for the first-round RT-PCR of the TCR CDR3 was HTBI. Each CDR3 protein gets one entry after TCRdb re-called the multiplex PCR reads with MiXCR. Here the sample spans about 400,000 distinct CDR3 sequences, about 15% being singletons. Sequencing used blood. The origin of this receptor is a woman aged 30 to 39 with Graves' hyperthyroidism.

CDR3 protein: CASSYSGDSYNEQFF. The CDR3 DNA sequence: TGTGCCAGCAGTTACTCGGGTGACAGCTACAATGAGCAGTTCTTC. The chain has TRBV6-2 or TRBV6-3 and TRBJ2-1; D is possibly TRBD1 (5 bases). The CDR3 length is 15 residues. In germline, CDR1 is MNHEY, CDR2 SVGEGT. V shed 0 bases and J shed 3 bases, with 9 bases lying between them.